This TCR beta chain derives from a study of OX40 agonist ivuxolimab in advanced cancers. The CDR3 totals 14 residues. Germline V CDR1 and CDR2: LGHNA, YNFKEQ. V lost 4 bases and J lost 4; bases outside the gene matches: 6. Sequenced by immunoSEQ multiplex PCR; TCRdb stores in-frame clones only, minus some. In the table there are about 58,000 clones, over 80% of which are singletons. The sample was CD4+ or CD8+ T cells sorted from blood, taken in a trial of the OX40 agonist ivuxolimab. The source of this sequence is an adult with an advanced solid tumor such as melanoma, head and neck, liver or kidney cancer. The chain joins TRBV4-2 to TRBJ2-5; 7 bases are a match to TRBD1. The CDR3 coding sequence is TGTGCCAGCAGCCGACAGGGAGAGGGAGAGACCCAGTACTTC. This translates into CASSRQGEGETQYF.